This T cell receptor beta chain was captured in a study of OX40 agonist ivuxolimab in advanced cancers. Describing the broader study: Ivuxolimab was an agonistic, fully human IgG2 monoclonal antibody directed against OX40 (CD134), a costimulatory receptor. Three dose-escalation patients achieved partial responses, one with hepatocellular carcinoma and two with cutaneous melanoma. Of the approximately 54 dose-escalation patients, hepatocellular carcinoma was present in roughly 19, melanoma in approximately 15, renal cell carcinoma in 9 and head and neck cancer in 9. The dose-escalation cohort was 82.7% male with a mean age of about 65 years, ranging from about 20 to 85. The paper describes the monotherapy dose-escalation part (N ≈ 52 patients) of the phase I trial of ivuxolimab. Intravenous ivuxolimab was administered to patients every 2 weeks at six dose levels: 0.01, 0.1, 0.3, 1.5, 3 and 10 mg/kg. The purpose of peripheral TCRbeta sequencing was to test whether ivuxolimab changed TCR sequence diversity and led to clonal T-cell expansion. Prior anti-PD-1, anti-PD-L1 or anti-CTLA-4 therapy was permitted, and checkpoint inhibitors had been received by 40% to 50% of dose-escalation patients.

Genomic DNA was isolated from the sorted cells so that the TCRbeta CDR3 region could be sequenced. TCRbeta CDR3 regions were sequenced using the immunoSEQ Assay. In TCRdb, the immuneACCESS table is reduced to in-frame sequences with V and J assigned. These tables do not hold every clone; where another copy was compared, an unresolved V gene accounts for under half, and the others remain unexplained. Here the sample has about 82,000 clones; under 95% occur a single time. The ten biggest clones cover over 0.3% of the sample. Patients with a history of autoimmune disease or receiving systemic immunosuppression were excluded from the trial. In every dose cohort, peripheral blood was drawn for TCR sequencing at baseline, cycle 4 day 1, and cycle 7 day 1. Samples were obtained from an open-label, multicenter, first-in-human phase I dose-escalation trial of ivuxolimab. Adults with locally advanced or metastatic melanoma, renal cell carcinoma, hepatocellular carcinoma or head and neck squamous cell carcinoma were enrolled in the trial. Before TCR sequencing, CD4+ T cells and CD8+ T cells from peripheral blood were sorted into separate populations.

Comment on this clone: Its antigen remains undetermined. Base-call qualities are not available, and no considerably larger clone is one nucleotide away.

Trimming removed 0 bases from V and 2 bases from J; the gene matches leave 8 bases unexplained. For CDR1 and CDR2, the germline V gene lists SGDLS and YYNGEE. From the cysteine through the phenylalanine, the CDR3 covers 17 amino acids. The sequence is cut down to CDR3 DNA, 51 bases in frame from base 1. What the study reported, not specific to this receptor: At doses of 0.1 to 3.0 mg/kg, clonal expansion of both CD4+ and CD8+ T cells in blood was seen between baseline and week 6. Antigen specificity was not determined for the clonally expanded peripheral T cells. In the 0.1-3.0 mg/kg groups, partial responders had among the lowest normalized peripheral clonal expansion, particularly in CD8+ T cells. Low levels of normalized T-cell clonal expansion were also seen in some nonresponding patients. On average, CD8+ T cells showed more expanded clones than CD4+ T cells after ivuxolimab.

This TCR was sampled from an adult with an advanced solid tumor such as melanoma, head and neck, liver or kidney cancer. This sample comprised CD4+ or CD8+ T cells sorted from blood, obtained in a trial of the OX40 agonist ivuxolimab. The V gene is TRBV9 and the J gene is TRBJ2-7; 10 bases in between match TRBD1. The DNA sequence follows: TGTGCCAGCAGCGTAGACGGTAGGGGGACAGGGGCCTACGAGCAGTACTTC. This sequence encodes CASSVDGRGTGAYEQYF.